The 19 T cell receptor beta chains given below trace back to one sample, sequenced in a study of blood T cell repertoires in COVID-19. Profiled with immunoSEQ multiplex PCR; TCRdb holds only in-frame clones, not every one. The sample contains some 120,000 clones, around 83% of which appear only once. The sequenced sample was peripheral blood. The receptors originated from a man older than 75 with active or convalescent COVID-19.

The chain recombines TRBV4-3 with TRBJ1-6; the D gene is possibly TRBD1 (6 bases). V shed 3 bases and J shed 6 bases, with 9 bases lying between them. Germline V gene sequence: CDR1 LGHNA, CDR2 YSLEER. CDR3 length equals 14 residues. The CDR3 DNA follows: TGCGCCAGCAGCCAGGGGGCGTTTAATTCACCCCTCCACTTT. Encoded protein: CASSQGAFNSPLHF.

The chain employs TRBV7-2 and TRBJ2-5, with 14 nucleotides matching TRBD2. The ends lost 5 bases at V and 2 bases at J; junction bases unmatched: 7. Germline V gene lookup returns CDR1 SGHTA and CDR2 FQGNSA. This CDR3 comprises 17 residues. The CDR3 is CASSLTRTSGGQETQYF. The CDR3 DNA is TGTGCCAGCAGCCTGACCAGGACTAGCGGGGGGCAAGAGACCCAGTACTTC.

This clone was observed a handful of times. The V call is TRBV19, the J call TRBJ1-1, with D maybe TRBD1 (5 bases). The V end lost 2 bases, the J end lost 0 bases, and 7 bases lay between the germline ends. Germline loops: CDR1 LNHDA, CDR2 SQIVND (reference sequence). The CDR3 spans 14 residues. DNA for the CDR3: TGTGCCAGTAGTATAACAGGCTTGAACACTGAAGCTTTCTTT. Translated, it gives CASSITGLNTEAFF. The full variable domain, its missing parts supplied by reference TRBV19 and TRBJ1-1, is DGGITQSPKYLFRKEGQNVTLSCEQNLNHDAMYWYRQDPGQGLRLIYYSQIVNDFQKGDIAEGYSVSREKKESFPLTVTSAQKNPTAFYLCASSITGLNTEAFFGQGTRLTVV.

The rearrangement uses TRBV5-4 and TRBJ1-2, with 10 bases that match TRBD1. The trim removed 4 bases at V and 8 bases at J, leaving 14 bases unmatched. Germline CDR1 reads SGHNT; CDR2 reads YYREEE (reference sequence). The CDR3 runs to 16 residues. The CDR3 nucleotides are TGTGCCAGCAGCGGCAGCGGGGACAGGGGCTCAGGGGGCTACACCTTC. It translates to CASSGSGDRGSGGYTF.

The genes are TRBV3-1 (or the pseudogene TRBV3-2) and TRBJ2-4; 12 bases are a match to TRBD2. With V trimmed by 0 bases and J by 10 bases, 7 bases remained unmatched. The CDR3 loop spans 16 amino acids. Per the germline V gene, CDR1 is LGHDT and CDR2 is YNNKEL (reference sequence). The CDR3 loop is CASSQDLPLAGGIQYF. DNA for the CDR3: TGTGCCAGCAGCCAAGATCTACCCCTAGCGGGGGGGATTCAGTACTTC.

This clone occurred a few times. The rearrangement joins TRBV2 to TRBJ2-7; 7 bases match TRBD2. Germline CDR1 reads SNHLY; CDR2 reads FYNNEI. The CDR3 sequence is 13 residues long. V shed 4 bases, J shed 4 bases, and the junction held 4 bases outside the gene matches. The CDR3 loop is CASSGDYRYEQYF. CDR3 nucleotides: TGTGCCAGCAGTGGGGACTACCGTTACGAGCAGTACTTC.

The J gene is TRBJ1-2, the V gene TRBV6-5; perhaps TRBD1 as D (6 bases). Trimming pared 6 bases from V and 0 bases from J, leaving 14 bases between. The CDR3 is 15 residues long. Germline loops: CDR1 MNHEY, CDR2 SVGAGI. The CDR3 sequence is CASSFDRLSNYGYTF. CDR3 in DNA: TGTGCCAGCAGCTTCGACAGGCTTTCTAACTATGGCTACACCTTC.

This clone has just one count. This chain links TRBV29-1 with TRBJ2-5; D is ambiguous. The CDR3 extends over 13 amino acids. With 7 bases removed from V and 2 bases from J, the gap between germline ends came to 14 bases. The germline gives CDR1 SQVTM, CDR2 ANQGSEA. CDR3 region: CSAPSPVQETQYF. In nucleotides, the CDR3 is TGCAGCGCTCCCTCTCCAGTACAAGAGACCCAGTACTTC.

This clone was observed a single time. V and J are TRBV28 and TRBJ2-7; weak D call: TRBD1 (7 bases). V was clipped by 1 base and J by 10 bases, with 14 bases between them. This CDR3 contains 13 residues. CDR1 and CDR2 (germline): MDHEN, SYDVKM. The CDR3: CASSLLGGGEQYF. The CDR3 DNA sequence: TGTGCCAGCAGTTTATTAGGAGGGGGCGAACAGTACTTC.

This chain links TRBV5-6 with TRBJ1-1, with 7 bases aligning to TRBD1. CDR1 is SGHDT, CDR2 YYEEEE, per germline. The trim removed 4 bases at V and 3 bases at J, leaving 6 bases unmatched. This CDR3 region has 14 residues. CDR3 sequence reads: CASSKIQGYTEAFF. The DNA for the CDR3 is TGTGCCAGCAGCAAAATACAGGGGTACACTGAAGCTTTCTTT.

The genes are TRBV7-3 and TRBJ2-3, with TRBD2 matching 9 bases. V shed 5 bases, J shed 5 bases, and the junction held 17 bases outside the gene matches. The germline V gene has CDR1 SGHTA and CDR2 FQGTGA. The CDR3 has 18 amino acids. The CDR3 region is CASSQIRLVAGDGDTQYF. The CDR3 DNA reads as TGTGCCAGCAGCCAAATTCGTCTTGTAGCGGGGGACGGAGATACGCAGTATTTT.

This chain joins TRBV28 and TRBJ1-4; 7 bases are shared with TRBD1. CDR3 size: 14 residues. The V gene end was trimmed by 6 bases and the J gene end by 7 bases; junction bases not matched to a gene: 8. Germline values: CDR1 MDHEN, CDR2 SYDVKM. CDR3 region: CASREQGSREKLFF. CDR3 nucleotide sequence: TGTGCCAGCAGGGAACAGGGGAGTCGTGAAAAACTGTTTTTT.

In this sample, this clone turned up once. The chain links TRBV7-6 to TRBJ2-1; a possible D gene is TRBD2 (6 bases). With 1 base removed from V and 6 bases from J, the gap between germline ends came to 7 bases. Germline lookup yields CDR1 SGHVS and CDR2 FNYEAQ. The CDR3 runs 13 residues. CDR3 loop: CASSLGTTNEQFF. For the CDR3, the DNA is TGTGCCAGCAGCTTAGGGACTACCAATGAGCAGTTCTTC.

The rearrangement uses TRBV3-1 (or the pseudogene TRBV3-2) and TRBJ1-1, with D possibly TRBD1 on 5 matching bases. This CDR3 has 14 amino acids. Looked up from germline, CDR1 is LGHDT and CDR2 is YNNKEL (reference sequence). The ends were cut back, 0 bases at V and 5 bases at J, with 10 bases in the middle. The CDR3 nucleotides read TGTGCCAGCAGCCAAGAGGGGGGGAGGACTGAAGCTTTCTTT. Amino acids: CASSQEGGRTEAFF.

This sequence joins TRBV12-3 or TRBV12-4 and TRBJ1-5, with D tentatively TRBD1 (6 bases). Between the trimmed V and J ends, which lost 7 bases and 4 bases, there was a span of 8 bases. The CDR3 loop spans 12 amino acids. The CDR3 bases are TGTGCCAGCACCACAGGGAATCAGCCCCAGCATTTT. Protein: CASTTGNQPQHF.

This chain's CDR3 is CASSYSGAQGGGYTF. The CDR3 region has the DNA TGTGCCAGCAGTTACTCGGGGGCGCAGGGCGGCGGCTACACCTTC. The chain couples TRBV6-5 to TRBJ1-2; TRBD1 is a possible D gene (6 bases). Trimming cost V 0 bases and J 8 bases, with 16 bases left between them. The CDR3 has 15 residues. Germline values: CDR1 MNHEY, CDR2 SVGAGI.

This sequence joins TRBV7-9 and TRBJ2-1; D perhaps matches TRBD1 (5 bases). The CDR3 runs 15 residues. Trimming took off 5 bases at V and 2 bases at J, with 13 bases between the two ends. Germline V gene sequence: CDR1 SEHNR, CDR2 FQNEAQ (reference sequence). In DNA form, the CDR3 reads TGTGCCAGCAGCCGCGACAGTGCAGCCTACAATGAGCAGTTCTTC. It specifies CASSRDSAAYNEQFF.

CDR3 coding DNA: TGTGCCAGCAGTGAATTAGGCGGCACCACTAACTATGGCTACACCTTC. It encodes CASSELGGTTNYGYTF. This rearrangement joins TRBV6-1 to TRBJ1-2; no clear D. The CDR3 runs 16 residues. The V gene's germline CDR1 is MNHNS and CDR2 SASEGT. V lost 2 bases, J lost 0 bases, and 13 bases lay in between.

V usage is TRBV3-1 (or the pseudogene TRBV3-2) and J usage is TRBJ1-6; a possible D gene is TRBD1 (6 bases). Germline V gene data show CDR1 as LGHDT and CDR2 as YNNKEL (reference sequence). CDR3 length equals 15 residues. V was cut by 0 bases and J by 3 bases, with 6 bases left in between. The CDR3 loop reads CASSQDRGYNSPLHF. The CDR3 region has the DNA TGTGCCAGCAGCCAAGACAGGGGCTATAATTCACCCCTCCACTTT.